This T cell receptor (beta chain) emerged from a study of blood T cell repertoires in COVID-19. For the study at large: PBMCs, B-cell-depleted T cells, or T cells provided the cDNA or gDNA that made up the material.

CDR3 length: 15 amino acids. V was pared by 5 bases and J by 2 bases, with 13 bases between. CDR1 LNHDA and CDR2 SQIVND come from the germline V gene (reference sequence). Only in-frame clones appear in the TCRdb table, and some are missing; sequencing was by immunoSEQ multiplex PCR. The table shows about 480,000 clones, with about 88% occurring only once. The source of this sequence is a man aged 18-30 years with COVID-19, enrolled during active disease. The sequencing input was peripheral blood. The chain joins TRBV19 to TRBJ1-3; D might be TRBD1 (5 bases). In DNA, the CDR3 is TGTGCCAGTAGTCGCCGGGGGTTAACTGGAAACACCATATATTTT. Residues: CASSRRGLTGNTIYF.